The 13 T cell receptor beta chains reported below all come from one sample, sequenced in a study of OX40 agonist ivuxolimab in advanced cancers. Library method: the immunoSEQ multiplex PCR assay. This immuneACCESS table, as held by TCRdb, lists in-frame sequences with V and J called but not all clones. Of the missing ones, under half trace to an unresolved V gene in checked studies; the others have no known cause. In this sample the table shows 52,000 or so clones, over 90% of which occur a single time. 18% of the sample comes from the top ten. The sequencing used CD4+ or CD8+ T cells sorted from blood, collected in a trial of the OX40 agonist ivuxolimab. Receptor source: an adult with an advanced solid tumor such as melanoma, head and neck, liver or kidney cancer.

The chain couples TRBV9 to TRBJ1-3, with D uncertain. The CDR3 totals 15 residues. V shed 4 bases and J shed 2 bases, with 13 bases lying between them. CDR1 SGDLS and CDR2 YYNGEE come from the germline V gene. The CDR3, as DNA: TGTGCCAGCAGCCGGACGGCAGTTACTGGAAACACCATATATTTT. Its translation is CASSRTAVTGNTIYF. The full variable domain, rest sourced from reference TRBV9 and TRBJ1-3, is DSGVTQTPKHLITATGQRVTLRCSPRSGDLSVYWYQQSLDQGLQFLIQYYNGEERAKGNILERFSAQQFPDLHSELNLSSLELGDSALYFCASSRTAVTGNTIYFGEGSWLTVV.

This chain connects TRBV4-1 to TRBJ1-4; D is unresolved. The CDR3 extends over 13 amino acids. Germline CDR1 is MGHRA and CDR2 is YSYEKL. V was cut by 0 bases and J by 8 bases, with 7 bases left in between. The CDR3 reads CASSQDSEEKLFF. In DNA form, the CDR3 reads TGCGCCAGCAGCCAAGATAGCGAGGAAAAACTGTTTTTT.

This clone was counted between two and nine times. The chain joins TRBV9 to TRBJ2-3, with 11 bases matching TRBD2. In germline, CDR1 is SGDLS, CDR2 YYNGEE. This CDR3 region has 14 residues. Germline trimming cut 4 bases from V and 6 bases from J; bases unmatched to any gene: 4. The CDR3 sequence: CASSFTSGSDTQYF. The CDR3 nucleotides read TGTGCCAGCAGCTTTACTAGCGGGAGTGATACGCAGTATTTT.

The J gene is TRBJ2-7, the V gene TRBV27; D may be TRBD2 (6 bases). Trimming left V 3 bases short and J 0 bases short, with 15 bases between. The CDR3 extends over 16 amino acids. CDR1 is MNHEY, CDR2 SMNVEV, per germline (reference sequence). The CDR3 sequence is CASSFLGGHGSYEQYF. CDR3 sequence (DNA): TGTGCCAGCAGTTTTCTGGGAGGCCATGGCTCCTACGAGCAGTACTTC.

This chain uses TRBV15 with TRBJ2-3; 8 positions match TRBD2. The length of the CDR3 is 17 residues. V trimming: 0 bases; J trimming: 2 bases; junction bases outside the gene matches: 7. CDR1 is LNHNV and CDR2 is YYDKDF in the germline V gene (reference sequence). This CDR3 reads CATSRDRLAGPTDTQYF. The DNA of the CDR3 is TGTGCCACCAGCAGAGATCGGCTAGCGGGCCCCACAGATACGCAGTATTTT.

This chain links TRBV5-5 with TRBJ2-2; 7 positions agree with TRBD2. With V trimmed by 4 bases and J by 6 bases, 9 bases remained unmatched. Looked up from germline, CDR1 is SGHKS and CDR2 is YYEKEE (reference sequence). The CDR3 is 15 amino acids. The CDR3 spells CASSGLGEDSGELFF. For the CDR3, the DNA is TGTGCCAGCAGCGGACTAGGGGAGGACTCCGGGGAGCTGTTTTTT. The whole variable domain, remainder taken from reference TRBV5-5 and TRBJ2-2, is DAGVTQSPTHLIKTRGQQVTLRCSPISGHKSVSWYQQVLGQGPQFIFQYYEKEERGRGNFPDRFSARQFPNYSSELNVNALLLGDSALYLCASSGLGEDSGELFFGEGSRLTVL.

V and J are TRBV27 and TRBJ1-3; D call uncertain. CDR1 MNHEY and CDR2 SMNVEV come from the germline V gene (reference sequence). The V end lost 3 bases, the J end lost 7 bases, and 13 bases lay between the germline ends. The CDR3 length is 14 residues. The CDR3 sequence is CASSLAGSGNTIYF. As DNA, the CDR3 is TGTGCCAGCAGTTTGGCGGGGTCCGGGAACACCATATATTTT.

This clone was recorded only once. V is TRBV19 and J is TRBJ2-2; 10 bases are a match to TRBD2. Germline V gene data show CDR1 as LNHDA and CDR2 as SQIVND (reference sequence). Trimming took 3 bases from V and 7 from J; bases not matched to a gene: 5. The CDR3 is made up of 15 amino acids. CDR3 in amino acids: CASSMSGRAFGELFF. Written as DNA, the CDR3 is TGTGCCAGTAGTATGAGCGGGAGGGCCTTCGGGGAGCTGTTTTTT.

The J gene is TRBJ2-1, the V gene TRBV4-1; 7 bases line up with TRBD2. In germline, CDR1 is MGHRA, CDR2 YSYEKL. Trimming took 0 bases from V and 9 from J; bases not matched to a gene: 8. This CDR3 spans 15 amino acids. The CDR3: CASSQDRRERIEQFF. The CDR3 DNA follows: TGCGCCAGCAGCCAAGATCGGCGGGAGCGGATTGAGCAGTTCTTC.

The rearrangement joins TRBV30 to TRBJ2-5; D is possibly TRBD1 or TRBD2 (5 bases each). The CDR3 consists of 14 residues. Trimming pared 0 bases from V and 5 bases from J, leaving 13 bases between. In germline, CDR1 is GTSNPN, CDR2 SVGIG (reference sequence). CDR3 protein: CAWSVRGVGETQYF. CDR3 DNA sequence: TGTGCCTGGAGTGTACGAGGGGTTGGGGAGACCCAGTACTTC.

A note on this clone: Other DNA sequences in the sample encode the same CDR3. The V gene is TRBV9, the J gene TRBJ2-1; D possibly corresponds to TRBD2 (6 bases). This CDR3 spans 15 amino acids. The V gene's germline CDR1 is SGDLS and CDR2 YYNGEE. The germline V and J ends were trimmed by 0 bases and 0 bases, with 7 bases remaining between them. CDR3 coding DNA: TGTGCCAGCAGCGTAGGCGGGAACTCCTACAATGAGCAGTTCTTC. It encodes CASSVGGNSYNEQFF.

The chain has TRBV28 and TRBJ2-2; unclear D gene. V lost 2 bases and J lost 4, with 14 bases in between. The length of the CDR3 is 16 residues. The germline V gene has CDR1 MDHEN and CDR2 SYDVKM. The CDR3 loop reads CASSLGSGVFTGELFF. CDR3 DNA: TGTGCCAGCAGTTTAGGTAGTGGTGTATTCACCGGGGAGCTGTTTTTT.

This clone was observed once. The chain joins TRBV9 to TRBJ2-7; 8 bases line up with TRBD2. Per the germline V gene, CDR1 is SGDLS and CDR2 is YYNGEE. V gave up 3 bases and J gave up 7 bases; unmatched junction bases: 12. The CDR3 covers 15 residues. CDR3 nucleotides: TGTGCCAGCAGCGCCTGGGCGGGAGTAGCGGGGGAGCAGTACTTC. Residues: CASSAWAGVAGEQYF.